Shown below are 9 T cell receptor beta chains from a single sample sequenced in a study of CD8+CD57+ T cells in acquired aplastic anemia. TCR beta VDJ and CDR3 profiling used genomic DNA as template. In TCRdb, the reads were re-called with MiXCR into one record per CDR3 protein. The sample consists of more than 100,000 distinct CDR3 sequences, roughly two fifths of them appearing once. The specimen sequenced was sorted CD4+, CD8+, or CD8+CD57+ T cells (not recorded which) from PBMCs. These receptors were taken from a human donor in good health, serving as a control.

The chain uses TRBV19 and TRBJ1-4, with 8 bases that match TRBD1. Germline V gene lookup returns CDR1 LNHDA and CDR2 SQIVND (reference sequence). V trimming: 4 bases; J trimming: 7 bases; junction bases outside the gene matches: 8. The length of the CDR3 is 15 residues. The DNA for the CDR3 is TGTGCCAGTAGTACTCGACAGGGGTTCGGTGAAAAACTGTTTTTT. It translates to CASSTRQGFGEKLFF.

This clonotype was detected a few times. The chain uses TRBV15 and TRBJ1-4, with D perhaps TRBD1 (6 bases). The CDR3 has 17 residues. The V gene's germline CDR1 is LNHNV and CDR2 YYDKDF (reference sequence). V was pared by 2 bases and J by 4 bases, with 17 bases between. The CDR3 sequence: CATSRRGRSGSNEKLFF. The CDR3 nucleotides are TGTGCCACCAGCAGAAGGGGGAGGTCCGGCAGTAATGAAAAACTGTTTTTT.

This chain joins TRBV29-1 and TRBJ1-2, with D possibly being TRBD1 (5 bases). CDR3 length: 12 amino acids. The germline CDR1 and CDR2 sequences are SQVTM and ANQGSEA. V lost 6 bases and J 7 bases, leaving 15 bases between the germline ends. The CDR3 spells CSVLGGAVGYTF. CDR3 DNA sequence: TGCAGCGTCCTCGGAGGGGCGGTTGGCTACACCTTC.

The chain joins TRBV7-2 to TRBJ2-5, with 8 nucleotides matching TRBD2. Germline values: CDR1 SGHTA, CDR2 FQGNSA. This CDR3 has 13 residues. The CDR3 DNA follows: TGTGCTAGTCGATCAGGGACTAGGGAGACCCAGTACTTC. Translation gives CASRSGTRETQYF. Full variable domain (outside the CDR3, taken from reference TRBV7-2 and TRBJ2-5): GAGVSQSPSNKVTEKGKDVELRCDPISGHTALYWYRQSLGQGLEFLIYFQGNSAPDKSGLPSDRFSAERTGGSVSTLTIQRTQQEDSAVYLCASRSGTRETQYFGPGTRLLVL.

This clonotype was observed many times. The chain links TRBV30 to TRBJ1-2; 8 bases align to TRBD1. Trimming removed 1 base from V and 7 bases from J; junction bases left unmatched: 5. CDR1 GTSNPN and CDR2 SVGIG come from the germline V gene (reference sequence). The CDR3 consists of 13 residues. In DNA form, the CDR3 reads TGTGCCTGGAGTGCATTACAGGGGGGTGGCTACACCTTC. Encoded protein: CAWSALQGGGYTF.

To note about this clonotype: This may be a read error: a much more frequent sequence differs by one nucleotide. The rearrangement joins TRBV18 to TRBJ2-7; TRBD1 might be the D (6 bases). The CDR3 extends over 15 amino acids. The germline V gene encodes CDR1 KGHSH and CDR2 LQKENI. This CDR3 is CAISPPPTGSYEQYF. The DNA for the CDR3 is TGTGCCATCTCACCCCCACCTACAGGGTCCTACGAGCAGTACTTC.

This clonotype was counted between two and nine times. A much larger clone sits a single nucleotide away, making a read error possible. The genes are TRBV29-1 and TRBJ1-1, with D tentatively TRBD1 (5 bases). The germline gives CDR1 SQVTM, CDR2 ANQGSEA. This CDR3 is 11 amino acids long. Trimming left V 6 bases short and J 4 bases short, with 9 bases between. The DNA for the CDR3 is TGCAGCGTACGAGGGACCACTGAAGCTTTCTTT. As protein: CSVRGTTEAFF.

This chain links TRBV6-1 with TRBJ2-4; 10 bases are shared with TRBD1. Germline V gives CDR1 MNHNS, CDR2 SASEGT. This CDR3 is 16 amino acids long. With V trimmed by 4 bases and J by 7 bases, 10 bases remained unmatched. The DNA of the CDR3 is TGTGCCAGCAGTGCCAGACAGGGGGCGCGAGGGAACATTCAGTACTTC. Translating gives CASSARQGARGNIQYF.

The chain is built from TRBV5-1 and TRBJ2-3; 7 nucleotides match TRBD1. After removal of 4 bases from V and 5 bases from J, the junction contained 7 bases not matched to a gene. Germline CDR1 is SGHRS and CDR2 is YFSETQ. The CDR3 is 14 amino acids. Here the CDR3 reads CASSIQGSVDTQYF. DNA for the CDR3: TGCGCCAGCAGCATACAGGGGAGTGTAGATACGCAGTATTTT.